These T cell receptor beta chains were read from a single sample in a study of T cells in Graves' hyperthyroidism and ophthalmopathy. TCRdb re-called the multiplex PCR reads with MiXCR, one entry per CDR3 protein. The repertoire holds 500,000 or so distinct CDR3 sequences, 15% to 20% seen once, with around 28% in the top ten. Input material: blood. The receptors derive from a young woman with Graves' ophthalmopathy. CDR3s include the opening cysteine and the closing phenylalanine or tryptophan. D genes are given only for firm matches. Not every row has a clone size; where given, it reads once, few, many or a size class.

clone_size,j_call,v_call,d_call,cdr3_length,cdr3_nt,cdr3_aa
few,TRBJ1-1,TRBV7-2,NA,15,TGTGCCAGCAGCTTCCCCCCCAGACTGAACACTGAAGCTTTCTTT,CASSFPPRLNTEAFF
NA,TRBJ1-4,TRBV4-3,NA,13,TGCGCCAGCAGCCAAGAAGACAGAGAAAAACTGTTTTTT,CASSQEDREKLFF
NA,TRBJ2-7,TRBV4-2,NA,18,TGTGCCAGCAGCCAAGCTCCGGCCGGCCTCGCGGGAATCTACGAGCAGTACTTC,CASSQAPAGLAGIYEQYF
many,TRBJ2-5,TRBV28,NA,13,TGTGCCAGCAGTTTTGATGAGAAAGAGACCCAGTACTTC,CASSFDEKETQYF
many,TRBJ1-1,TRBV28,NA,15,TGTGCCAGCAGTTCCCCCTTAACGGGGAACACTGAAGCTTTCTTT,CASSSPLTGNTEAFF
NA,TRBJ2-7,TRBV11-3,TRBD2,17,TGTGCCAGCAGCCCGCCGCCGAAGCGGGAGGCCCCCTACGAGCAGTACTTC,CASSPPPKREAPYEQYF
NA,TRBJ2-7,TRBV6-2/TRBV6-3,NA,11,TGTGCCAGCAGCGATTCCGGGGAGCAGTACTTC,CASSDSGEQYF
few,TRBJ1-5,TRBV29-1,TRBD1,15,TGCAGCGTCCGAGAGGGGGCGGGGCTCCATCAGCCCCAGCATTTT,CSVREGAGLHQPQHF
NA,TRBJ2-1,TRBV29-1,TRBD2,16,TGCAGCGTTGAAGGCAGGGAACCCGGGAGGAACAATGAGCAGTTCTTC,CSVEGREPGRNNEQFF
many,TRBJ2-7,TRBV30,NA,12,TGTGCCTGGAGTCTGGGGGGCAACGAGCAGTACTTC,CAWSLGGNEQYF
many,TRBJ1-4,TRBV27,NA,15,TGTGCCAGCAGTTTCCAACGGTTTGCCGGGGAAAAACTGTTTTTT,CASSFQRFAGEKLFF
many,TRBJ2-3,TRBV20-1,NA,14,TGCAGTGCTTGTGCAGACAGTCAGGCAGATACGCAGTATTTT,CSACADSQADTQYF
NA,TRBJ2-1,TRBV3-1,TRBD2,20,TGTGCCAGCAGCCAAGATGCCCCGGGACTAGCGGGACGGTTACGCAATGAGCAGTTCTTC,CASSQDAPGLAGRLRNEQFF
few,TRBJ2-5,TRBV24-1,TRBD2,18,TGTGCCACCAGTGGCACCGGGACTAGCGGGAGACCCCAAGAGACCCAGTACTTC,CATSGTGTSGRPQETQYF
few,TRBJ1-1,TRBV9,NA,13,TGTGCCAGCAGCGTAGATATGGGAACTGAAGCTTTCTTT,CASSVDMGTEAFF
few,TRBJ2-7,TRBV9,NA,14,TGTGCCAGCAGCTTGCGGGCCCAGCCACGGGAGCAGTACTTC,CASSLRAQPREQYF
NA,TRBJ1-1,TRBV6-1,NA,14,TGTGCCAGCAGTGGTTTGTTATTCAGCACTGAAGCTTTCTTT,CASSGLLFSTEAFF
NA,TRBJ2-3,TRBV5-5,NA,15,TGTGCCAGCAGCTTGGCCAGGGATGGGGCAGATACGCAGTATTTT,CASSLARDGADTQYF
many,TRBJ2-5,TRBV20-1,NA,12,TGCAGTGCTAGAGATGGGCCAGAGACCCAGTACTTC,CSARDGPETQYF
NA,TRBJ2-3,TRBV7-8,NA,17,TGTGCCAGCAGCTTAGCGCGTTGGCGTCCCCTGCAAGATACGCAGTATTTT,CASSLARWRPLQDTQYF
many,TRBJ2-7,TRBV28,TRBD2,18,TGTGCCAGCAGTTTCTATATACGACTAGCGGGAGGTTCCTACGAGCAGTACTTC,CASSFYIRLAGGSYEQYF
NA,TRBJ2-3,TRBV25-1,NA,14,TGTGCCAGTCGAACAGGGAGGGGCACAGATACGCAGTATTTT,CASRTGRGTDTQYF
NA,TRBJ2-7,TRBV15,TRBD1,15,TGTGCCACCAGCAGAGAGGTAGCCAGGGGGTACGAGCAGTACTTC,CATSREVARGYEQYF
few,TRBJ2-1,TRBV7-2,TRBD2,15,TGTGCCAGCAGCCTGGGGACTAGCGAGTTCAATGAGCAGTTCTTC,CASSLGTSEFNEQFF
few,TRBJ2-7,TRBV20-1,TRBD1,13,TGCAGCACAATAGTCTACAGGGGGTACGAGCAGTACTTC,CSTIVYRGYEQYF
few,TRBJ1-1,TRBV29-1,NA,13,TGCAGCGTTGTGGACTCTATGAACACTGAAGCTTTCTTT,CSVVDSMNTEAFF
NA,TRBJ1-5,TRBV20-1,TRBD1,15,TGCAGTGCTCGGACAGGGATTTCGAGCAATCAGCCCCAGCATTTT,CSARTGISSNQPQHF
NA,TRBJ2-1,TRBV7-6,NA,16,TGTGCCAGCAGCTTAGGGGGGTACGGATCCTACAATGAGCAGTTCTTC,CASSLGGYGSYNEQFF
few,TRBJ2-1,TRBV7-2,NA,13,TGTGCCAGCAGCTACTCCCGCCACAATGAGCAGTTCTTC,CASSYSRHNEQFF
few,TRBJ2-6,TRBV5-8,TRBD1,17,TGTGCCAGCAGCTCAGGACAGGGTTACCCTGGGGCCAACGTCCTGACTTTC,CASSSGQGYPGANVLTF
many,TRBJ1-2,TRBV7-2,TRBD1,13,TGTGCCAGCAGCCCAGACAGGGTGTCGGGCTACACCTTC,CASSPDRVSGYTF
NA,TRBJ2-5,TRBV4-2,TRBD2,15,TGTGCCAGCAGCCAAGACGGGGGACTAGCGGGTCAACAGTACTTC,CASSQDGGLAGQQYF
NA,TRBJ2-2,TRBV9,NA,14,TGTGCCAGCAGCCCAAGGGGGTGGTCGGCCCTGCTGTTTTTT,CASSPRGWSALLFF
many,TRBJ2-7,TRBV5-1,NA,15,TGCGCCAGCAGCTTGACAAATCAGGGAAACTACGAGCAGTACTTC,CASSLTNQGNYEQYF
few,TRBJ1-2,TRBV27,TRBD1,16,TGTGCCAGCAGTTTATACGGGACAGGGTCCAACTATGGCTACACCTTC,CASSLYGTGSNYGYTF
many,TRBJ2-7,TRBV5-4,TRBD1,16,TGTGCCAGCAGCTTCAGCTCCGGGACAGGGGGCTACGAGCAGTACTTC,CASSFSSGTGGYEQYF
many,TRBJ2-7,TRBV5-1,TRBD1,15,TGCGCCAGCAGCCCCCGGGACAGTCAAATCTACGAGCAGTACTTC,CASSPRDSQIYEQYF
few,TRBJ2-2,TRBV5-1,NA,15,TGCGCCAGCAGCCCCATAGGGGCTCAGACCGGGGAGCTGTTTTTT,CASSPIGAQTGELFF
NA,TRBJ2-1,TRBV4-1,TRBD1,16,TGCGCCAGCAGCCCAAGCCTAGACAGGGGGGGGAATGAGCAGTTCTTC,CASSPSLDRGGNEQFF
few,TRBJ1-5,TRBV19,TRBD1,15,TGTGCCAGTAGTTGGCAACAGGGGGGGAATCAGCCCCAGCATTTT,CASSWQQGGNQPQHF
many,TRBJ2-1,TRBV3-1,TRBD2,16,TGTGCCAGCAGCCAAGACACTAGCGGGGGACACAATGAGCAGTTCTTC,CASSQDTSGGHNEQFF
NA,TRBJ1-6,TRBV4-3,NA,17,TGCGCCAGCAGCCAAGACATCATCAGGGCTAGTAAGGAACCCCTCCACTTT,CASSQDIIRASKEPLHF
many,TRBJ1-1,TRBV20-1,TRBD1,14,TGCAGTGCTAGATCCACAGGGGCGAACACTGAAGCTTTCTTT,CSARSTGANTEAFF
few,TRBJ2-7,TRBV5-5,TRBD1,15,TGTGCCAGCAGCCCGGGACAGGGTATTGTTTACGAGCAGTACTTC,CASSPGQGIVYEQYF
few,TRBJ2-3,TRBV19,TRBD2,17,TGTGCCAGTAGTAATAAGGGACTAGCGGTGCCGACAGATACGCAGTATTTT,CASSNKGLAVPTDTQYF
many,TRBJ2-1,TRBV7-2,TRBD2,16,TGTGCCAGCAGCTTAGCGGGAGGGCCCCGTTACAATGAGCAGTTCTTC,CASSLAGGPRYNEQFF
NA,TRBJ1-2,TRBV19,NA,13,TGTGCCAGTAGTATGGTGACTAACCATGGCTACACCTTC,CASSMVTNHGYTF
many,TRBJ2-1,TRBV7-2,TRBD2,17,TGTGCCAGCAGCCCAATAATAGCGGGAGACTCCTACAATGAGCAGTTCTTC,CASSPIIAGDSYNEQFF
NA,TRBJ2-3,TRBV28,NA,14,TGTGCCAGTTTCTCTCAGGGTCACGCAGATACGCAGTATTTT,CASFSQGHADTQYF
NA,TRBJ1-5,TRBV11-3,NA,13,TGTGCCAGCAAGGGGTGGGATTATCAGCCCCAGCATTTT,CASKGWDYQPQHF
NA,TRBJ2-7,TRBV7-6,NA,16,TGTGCCAGCAGCTTAGGGTGGTCGGGACTTGGTTACGAGCAGTACTTC,CASSLGWSGLGYEQYF